This entry concerns a single TCR beta chain. The antigen remains undetermined. With a J-beta primer mix and a sample-barcoded 5' primer, a second PCR ran about 6 to 11 cycles. One entry per CDR3 protein, called by TCRdb with MiXCR from the 5' RACE reads. The sample yields 750,000 or so distinct CDR3 sequences, about 25% seen once. Germline CDR1 reads MNHEY; CDR2 reads SVGAGI. The CDR3 extends over 13 amino acids. Trimming left V 2 bases short and J 8 bases short, with 7 bases between. These data come from a study of blood T cells in healthy people across ages. Study outcomes and limitations: The recorded TCR beta diversity per million T cells decreased in a roughly linear manner with age.

No fewer than 7 million PBMCs went into each sample. The sample also formed part of further work on T cells of mothers and their children. From that paper: Samples were provided by three healthy Caucasian mothers and their six children. Persistent microchimeric T cell clones were sought, and none were detected.

The sequence was collected from a boy younger than 18 in good health. The sequencing sample was made of blood. The chain uses TRBV6-5 and TRBJ1-6, with no clear D. CDR3 DNA: TGTGCCAGCAGTTACCGCAGTGATTCACCCCTCCACTTT. Translating it yields CASSYRSDSPLHF.